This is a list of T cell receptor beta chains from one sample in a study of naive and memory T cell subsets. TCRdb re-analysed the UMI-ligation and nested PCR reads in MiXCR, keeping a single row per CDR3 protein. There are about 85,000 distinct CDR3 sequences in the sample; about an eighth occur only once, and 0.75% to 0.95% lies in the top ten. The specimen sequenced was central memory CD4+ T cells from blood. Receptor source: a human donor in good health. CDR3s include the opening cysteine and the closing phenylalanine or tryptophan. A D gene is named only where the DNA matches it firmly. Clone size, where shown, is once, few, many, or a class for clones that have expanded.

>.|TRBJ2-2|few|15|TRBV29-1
TGCAGCGGACTTACGTCAGCGGGGAACACCGGGGAGCTGTTTTTT
CSGLTSAGNTGELFF
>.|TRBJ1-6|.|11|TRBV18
TGTGCCACGGGGGGTAATTCACCCCTCCACTTT
CATGGNSPLHF
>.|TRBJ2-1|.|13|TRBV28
TGTGCCAGCACGGGGAGTGGGTACAATGAGCAGTTCTTC
CASTGSGYNEQFF
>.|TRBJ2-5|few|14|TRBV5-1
TGCGCCAGCAGCGTGATGGGGGCACGAGAGACCCAGTACTTC
CASSVMGARETQYF
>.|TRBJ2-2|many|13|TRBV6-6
TGTGCCAGCATCGCCCGAAACACCGGGGAGCTGTTTTTT
CASIARNTGELFF
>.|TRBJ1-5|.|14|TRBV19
TGTGCCAGTAATTCAGGGAATGGCGGACAGCCCCAGCATTTT
CASNSGNGGQPQHF
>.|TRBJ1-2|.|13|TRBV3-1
TGTGCCAGCAGCCAGTTGACAGGCGGTGGCTACACCTTC
CASSQLTGGGYTF
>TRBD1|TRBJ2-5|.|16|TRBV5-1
TGCGCCAGCAGCTCCCCCCGGACAGGGGGCGAAGAGACCCAGTACTTC
CASSSPRTGGEETQYF
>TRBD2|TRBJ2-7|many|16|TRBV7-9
TGTGCCAGCAGCTTCCCAACTAGCGGGGGATCCTACGAGCAGTACTTC
CASSFPTSGGSYEQYF
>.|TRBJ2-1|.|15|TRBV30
TGTGCCTGGAAGGGGCAGGGGGGTCCCTACAATGAGCAGTTCTTC
CAWKGQGGPYNEQFF
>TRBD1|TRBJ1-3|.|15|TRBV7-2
TGTGCCAGCAGTTCACAGGGGATCGCTGGAAACACCATATATTTT
CASSSQGIAGNTIYF
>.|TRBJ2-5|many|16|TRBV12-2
TGTGCAAGTCGCTTAGGGCAGGCAGAAGTGAGGGAGACCCAGTACTTC
CASRLGQAEVRETQYF
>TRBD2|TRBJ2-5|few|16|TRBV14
TGTGCCAGCAGCCTCTATAGCGGGACGTACCAAGAGACCCAGTACTTC
CASSLYSGTYQETQYF
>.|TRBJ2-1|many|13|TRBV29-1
TGCAGCGTTGAACTGAACAGGGACAATGAGCAGTTCTTC
CSVELNRDNEQFF
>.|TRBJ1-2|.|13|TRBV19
TGTGCCAGTAGTCAAGGGGGAGACTATGGCTACACCTTC
CASSQGGDYGYTF
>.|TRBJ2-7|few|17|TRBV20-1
TGCAGTGCTCAAATCAGTCCTCTCGGGACACCCGGAGGGGAGCAGTACTTC
CSAQISPLGTPGGEQYF
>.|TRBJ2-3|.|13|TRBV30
TGTGCCAGAAACAGCGAGGCCACAGATACGCAGTATTTT
CARNSEATDTQYF
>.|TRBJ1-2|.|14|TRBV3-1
TGTGCCAGCAGCCAAGAGGGAGTTGACTATGGCTACACCTTC
CASSQEGVDYGYTF
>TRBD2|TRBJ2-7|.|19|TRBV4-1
TGCGCCAGCAGCCAAGACCTTTACGGACTAGCGGGAGGAGCCTACGAGCAGTACTTC
CASSQDLYGLAGGAYEQYF
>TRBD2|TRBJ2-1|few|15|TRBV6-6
TGTGCCAGCAGAGAGACTAGCGCCTACACTGATGAGCAGTTCTTC
CASRETSAYTDEQFF
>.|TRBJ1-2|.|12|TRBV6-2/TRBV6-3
TGTGCCAGCAGTTACGCGGCCTATGGCTACACCTTC
CASSYAAYGYTF
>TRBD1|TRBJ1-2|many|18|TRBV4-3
TGCGCCAGCAGCCAAGATTTGACAGGGGCATTCTTGCGTGATGGCTACACCTTC
CASSQDLTGAFLRDGYTF
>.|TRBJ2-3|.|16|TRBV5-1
TGCGCCAGCAGCTTGGCCCCCAGGGGAAGCACAGATACGCAGTATTTT
CASSLAPRGSTDTQYF